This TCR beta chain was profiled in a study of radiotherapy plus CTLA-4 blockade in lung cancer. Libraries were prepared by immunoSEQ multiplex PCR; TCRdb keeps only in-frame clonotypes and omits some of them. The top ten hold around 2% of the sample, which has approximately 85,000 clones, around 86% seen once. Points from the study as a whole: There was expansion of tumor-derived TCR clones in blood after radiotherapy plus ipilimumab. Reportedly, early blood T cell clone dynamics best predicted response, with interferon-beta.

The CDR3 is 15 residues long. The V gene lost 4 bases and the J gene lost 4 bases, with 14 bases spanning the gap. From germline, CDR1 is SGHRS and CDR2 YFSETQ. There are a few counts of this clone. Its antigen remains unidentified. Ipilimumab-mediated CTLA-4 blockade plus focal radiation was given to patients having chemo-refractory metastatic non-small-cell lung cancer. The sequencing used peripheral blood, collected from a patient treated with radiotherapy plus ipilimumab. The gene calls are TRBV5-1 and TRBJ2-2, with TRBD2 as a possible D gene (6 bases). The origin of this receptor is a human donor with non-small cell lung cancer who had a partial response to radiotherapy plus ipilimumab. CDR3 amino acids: CASSSQGLGTGELFF. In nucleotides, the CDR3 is TGCGCCAGCAGCAGCCAGGGACTGGGCACCGGGGAGCTGTTTTTT. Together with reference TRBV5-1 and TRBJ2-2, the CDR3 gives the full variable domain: KAGVTQTPRYLIKTRGQQVTLSCSPISGHRSVSWYQQTPGQGLQFLFEYFSETQRNKGNFPGRFSGRQFSNSRSEMNVSTLELGDSALYLCASSSQGLGTGELFFGEGSRLTVL.